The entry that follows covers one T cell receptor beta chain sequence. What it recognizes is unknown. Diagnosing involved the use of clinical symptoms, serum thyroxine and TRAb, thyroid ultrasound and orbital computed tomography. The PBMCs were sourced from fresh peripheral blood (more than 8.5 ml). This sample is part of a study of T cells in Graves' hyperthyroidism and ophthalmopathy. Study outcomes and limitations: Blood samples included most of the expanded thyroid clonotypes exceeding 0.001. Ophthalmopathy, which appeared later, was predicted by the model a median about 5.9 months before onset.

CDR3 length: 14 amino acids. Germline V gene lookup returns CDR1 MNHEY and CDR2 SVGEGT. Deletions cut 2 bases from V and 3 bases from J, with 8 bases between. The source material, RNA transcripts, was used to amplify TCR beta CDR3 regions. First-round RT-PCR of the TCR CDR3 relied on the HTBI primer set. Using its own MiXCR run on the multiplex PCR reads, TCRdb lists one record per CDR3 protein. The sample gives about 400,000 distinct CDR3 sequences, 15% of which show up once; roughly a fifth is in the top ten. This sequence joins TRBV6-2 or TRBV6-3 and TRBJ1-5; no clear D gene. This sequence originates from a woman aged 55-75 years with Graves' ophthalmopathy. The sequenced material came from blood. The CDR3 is CASSYVGYNQPQHF. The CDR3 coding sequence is TGTGCCAGCAGTTACGTGGGTTACAATCAGCCCCAGCATTTT.